This TCR beta chain stems from a study of T cells in Graves' hyperthyroidism and ophthalmopathy. The CDR3 consists of 16 residues. Trimming removed 3 bases from V and 0 bases from J; junction bases left unmatched: 3. CDR1 is SGHAT and CDR2 is FQNNGV in the germline V gene. This clonotype was detected a few times. TCR beta CDR3 sequences were amplified from RNA transcripts. First-round RT-PCR with HTBI primers amplified the TCR CDR3 region. Each CDR3 protein is one row after TCRdb ran MiXCR on the multiplex PCR reads. The sample lists 450,000 to 700,000 distinct CDR3 sequences; roughly 50% were seen once.

Sequenced sample: peripheral blood or thyroid tissue (not recorded which). The receptor comes from an adult woman with Graves' disease, either hyperthyroidism or ophthalmopathy (not recorded which). This chain uses TRBV11-2 with TRBJ2-2; 8 nucleotides line up with TRBD2. The DNA for the CDR3 is TGTGCCAGCAGCTTCGGGGGGGCCCCGAACACCGGGGAGCTGTTTTTT. Protein: CASSFGGAPNTGELFF.